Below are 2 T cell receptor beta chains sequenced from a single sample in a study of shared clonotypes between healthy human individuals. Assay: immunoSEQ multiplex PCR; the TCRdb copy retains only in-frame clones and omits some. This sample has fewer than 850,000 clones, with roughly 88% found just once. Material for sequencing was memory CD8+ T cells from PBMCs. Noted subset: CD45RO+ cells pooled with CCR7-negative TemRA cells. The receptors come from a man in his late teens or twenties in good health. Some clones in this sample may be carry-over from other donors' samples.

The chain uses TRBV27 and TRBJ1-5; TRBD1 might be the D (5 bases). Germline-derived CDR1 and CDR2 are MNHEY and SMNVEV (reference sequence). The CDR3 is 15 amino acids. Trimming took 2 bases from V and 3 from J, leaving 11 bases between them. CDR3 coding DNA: TGTGCCAGCAGTTTAAACGGCGGACACAATCAGCCCCAGCATTTT. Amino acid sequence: CASSLNGGHNQPQHF.

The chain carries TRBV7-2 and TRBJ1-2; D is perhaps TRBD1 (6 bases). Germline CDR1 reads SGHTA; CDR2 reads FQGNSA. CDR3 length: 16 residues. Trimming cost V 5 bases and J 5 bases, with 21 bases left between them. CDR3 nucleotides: TGTGCCAGCAGCCCCGGTTGGGGGCAGGAGCGGTATGGCTACACCTTC. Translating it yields CASSPGWGQERYGYTF.